This TCR beta chain was profiled in a study of T cell changes during pregnancy in multiple sclerosis. TCRdb's table, derived via immunoSEQ multiplex PCR, lists solely in-frame clones and lacks some. Of roughly 97,000 clones in the sample, just over 90% were seen once. This CDR3 is 14 amino acids long. CDR1 and CDR2 from the germline V gene are LNHNV and YYDKDF (reference sequence). V was trimmed by 1 base and J by 1 base, leaving 7 bases between them. This clone is a singleton in its sample. The chain carries TRBV15 and TRBJ1-1; no definite D call. The sample consisted of peripheral blood, taken in the second trimester of pregnancy. This receptor was taken from a female donor in good health, enrolled as a control in a pregnancy study. This chain's CDR3 is CATSRVYTNTEAFF. As DNA, the CDR3 is TGTGCCACCAGCAGAGTATACACGAACACTGAAGCTTTCTTT.